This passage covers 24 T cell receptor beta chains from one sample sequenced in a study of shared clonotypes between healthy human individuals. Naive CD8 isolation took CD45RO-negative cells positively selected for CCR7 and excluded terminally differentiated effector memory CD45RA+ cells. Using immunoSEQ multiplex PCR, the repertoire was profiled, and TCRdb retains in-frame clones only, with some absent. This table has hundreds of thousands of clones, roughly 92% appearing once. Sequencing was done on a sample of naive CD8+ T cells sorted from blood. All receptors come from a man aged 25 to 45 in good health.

CDR3 nucleotide sequence: TGCGCCAGCAGCATGACTAGCGGGAGCTCCTACGAGCAGTACTTC. As protein: CASSMTSGSSYEQYF. This chain uses TRBV5-1 with TRBJ2-7; TRBD2 agrees at 12 bases. This CDR3 has 15 residues. With 4 bases clipped from V and 0 bases from J, the junction kept 2 bases outside the gene matches. Germline V gene sequence: CDR1 SGHRS, CDR2 YFSETQ.

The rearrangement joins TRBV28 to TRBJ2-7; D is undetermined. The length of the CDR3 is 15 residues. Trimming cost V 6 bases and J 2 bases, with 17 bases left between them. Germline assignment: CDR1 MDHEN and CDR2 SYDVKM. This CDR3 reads CASRGTSRLTYEQYF. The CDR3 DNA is TGTGCCAGCAGAGGAACGAGCCGGTTGACCTACGAGCAGTACTTC.

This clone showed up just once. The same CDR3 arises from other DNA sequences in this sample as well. The chain's CDR3 is CASSPLAGAYNEQFF. The CDR3 DNA reads as TGTGCCAGTAGTCCCTTAGCGGGAGCCTACAATGAGCAGTTCTTC. V gene TRBV19 combines with J gene TRBJ2-1; the match to TRBD2 covers 9 bases. Per the germline V gene, CDR1 is LNHDA and CDR2 is SQIVND (reference sequence). J was trimmed by 2 bases and V by 5 bases; bases with no gene match: 4. The CDR3 is 15 residues long.

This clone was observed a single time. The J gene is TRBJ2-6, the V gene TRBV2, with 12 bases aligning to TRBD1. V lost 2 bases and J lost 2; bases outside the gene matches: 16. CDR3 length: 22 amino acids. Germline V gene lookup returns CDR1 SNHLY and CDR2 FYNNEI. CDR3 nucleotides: TGTGCCAGCAGTGAAAATATCCTACGGGACAGGGGGCTTTTAGCTGGGGCCAACGTCCTGACTTTC. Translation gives CASSENILRDRGLLAGANVLTF.

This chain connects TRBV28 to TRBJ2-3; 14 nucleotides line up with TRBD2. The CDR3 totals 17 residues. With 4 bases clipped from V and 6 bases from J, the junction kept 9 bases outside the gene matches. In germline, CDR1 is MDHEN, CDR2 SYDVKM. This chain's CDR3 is CASSWLPGLAGVDTQYF. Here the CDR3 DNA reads TGTGCCAGCAGTTGGCTTCCGGGACTAGCGGGAGTGGATACGCAGTATTTT.

CDR3: CASSLEVRSGDYEQYF. The DNA for the CDR3 is TGTGCCAGCAGCTTAGAAGTTCGTTCAGGGGACTACGAGCAGTACTTC. The chain carries TRBV7-9 and TRBJ2-7, with a weak D call TRBD1 (6 bases). This CDR3 region has 16 residues. The germline gives CDR1 SEHNR, CDR2 FQNEAQ (reference sequence). Trimming took off 1 base at V and 3 bases at J, with 16 bases between the two ends.

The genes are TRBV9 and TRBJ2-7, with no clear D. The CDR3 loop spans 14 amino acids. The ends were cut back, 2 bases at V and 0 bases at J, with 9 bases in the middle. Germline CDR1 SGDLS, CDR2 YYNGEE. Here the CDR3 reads CASSVSAGSYEQYF. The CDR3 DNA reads TGTGCCAGCAGCGTTTCCGCAGGCTCCTACGAGCAGTACTTC.

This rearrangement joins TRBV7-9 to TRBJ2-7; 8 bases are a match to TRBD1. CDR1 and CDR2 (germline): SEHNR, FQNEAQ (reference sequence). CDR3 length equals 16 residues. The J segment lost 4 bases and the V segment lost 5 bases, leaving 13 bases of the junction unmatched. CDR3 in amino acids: CASSPGAGGRRYEQYF. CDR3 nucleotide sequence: TGTGCCAGCAGCCCGGGGGCAGGGGGCAGGCGATACGAGCAGTACTTC.

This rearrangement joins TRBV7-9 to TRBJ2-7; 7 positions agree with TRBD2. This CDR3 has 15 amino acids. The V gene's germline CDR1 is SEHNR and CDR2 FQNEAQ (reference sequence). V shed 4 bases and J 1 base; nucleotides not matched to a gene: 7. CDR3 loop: CASSSLGGSSYEQYF. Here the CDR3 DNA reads TGTGCCAGCAGCTCTCTAGGCGGGAGTTCCTACGAGCAGTACTTC. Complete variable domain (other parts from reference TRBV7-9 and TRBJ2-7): DTGVSQNPRHKITKRGQNVTFRCDPISEHNRLYWYRQTLGQGPEFLTYFQNEAQLEKSRLLSDRFSAERPKGSFSTLEIQRTEQGDSAMYLCASSSLGGSSYEQYFGPGTRLTVT.

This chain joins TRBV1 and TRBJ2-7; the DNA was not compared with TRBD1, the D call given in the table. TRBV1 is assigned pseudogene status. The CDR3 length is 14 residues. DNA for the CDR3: TGCACCAGCAGCCTCGAAAACAGGGGCTCCGAGCAGTACTTC. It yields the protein CTSSLENRGSEQYF.

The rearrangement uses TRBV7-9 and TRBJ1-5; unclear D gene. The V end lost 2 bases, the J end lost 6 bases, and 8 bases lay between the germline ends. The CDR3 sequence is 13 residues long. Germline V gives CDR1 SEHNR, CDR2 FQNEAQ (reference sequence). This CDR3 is CASSLSGRQPQHF. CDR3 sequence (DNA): TGTGCCAGCAGCTTAAGTGGCCGTCAGCCCCAGCATTTT.

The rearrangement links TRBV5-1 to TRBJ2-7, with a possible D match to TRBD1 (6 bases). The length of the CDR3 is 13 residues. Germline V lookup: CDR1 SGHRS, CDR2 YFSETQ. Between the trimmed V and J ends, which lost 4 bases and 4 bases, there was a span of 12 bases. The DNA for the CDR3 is TGCGCCAGCAGCCCCAGGGGCCGGTACGAGCAGTACTTC. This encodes CASSPRGRYEQYF.

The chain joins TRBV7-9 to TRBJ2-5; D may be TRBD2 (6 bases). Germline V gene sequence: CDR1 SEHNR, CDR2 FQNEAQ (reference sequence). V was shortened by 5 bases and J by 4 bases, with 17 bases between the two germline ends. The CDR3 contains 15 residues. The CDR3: CASSEVADEGETQYF. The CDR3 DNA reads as TGTGCCAGCAGCGAGGTAGCGGATGAGGGAGAGACCCAGTACTTC.

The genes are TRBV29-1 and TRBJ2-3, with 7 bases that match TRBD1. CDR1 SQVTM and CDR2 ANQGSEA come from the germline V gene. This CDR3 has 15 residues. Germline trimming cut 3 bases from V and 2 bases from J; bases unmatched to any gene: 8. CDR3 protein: CSVDPTGTNTDTQYF. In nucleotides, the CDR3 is TGCAGCGTTGATCCGACAGGGACCAACACAGATACGCAGTATTTT.

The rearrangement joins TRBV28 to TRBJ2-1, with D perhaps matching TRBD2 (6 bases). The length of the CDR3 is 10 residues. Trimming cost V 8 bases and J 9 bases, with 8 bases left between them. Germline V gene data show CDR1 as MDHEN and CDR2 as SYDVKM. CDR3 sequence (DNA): TGTGCCAGCCGCGGGGTTGAGCAGTTCTTC. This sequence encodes CASRGVEQFF.

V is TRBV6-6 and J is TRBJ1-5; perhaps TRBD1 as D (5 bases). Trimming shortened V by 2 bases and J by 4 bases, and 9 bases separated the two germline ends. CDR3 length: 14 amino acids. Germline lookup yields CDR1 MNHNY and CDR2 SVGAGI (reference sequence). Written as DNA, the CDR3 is TGTGCCAGCAGTTACATCGGGGGGAATCAGCCCCAGCATTTT. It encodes CASSYIGGNQPQHF.

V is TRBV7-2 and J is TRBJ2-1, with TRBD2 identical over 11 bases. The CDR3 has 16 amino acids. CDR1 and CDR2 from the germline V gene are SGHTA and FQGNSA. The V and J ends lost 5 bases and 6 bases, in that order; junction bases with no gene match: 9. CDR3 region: CASSAPLAGVGNEQFF. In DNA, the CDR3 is TGTGCCAGCAGCGCACCACTAGCGGGAGTGGGCAATGAGCAGTTCTTC.

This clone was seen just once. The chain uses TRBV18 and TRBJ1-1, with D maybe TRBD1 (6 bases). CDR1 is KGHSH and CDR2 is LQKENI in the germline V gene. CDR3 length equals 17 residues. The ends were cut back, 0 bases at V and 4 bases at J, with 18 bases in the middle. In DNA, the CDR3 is TGTGCCAGCTCACCACCGAATTGGGGGGCCGGTGGCACTGAAGCTTTCTTT. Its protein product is CASSPPNWGAGGTEAFF.

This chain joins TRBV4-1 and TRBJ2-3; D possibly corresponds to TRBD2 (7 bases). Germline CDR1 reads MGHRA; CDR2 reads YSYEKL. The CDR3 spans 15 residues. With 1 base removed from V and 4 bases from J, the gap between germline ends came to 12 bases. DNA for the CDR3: TGCGCCAGCAGCCAAGTTGCGGGGGCCTCAGATACGCAGTATTTT. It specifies CASSQVAGASDTQYF.

The CDR3 region has the DNA TGCAGCGTTTATACCGAGGGGGCTGGAAACACCATATATTTT. It is translated as CSVYTEGAGNTIYF. The J gene is TRBJ1-3, the V gene TRBV29-1; a weak D match, TRBD1 (6 bases). CDR1 and CDR2 from the germline V gene are SQVTM and ANQGSEA. V was clipped by 5 bases and J by 2 bases, with 13 bases between them. The CDR3 runs to 14 residues.

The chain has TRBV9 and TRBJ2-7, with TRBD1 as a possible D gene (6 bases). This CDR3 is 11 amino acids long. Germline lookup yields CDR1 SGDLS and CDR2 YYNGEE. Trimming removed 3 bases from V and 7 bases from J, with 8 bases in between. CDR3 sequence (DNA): TGTGCCAGCAGCGCAGGGGATGAGCAGTACTTC. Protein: CASSAGDEQYF.

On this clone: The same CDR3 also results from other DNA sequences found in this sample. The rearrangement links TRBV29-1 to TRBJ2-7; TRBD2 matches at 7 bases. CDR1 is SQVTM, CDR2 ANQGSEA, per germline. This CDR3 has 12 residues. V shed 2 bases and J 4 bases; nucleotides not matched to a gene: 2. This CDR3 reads CSVETSAYEQYF. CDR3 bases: TGCAGCGTTGAAACTAGCGCGTACGAGCAGTACTTC.

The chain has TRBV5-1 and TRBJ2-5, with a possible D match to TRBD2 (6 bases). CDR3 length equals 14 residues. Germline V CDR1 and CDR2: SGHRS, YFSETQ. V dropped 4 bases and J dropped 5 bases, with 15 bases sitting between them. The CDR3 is CASSVRGYPETQYF. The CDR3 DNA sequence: TGCGCCAGCAGCGTCCGGGGGTATCCGGAGACCCAGTACTTC.

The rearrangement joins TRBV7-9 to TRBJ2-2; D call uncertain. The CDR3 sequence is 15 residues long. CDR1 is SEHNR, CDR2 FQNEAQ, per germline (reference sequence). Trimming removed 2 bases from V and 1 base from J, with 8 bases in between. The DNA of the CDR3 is TGTGCCAGCAGCTTAATGGCAGGGAACACCGGGGAGCTGTTTTTT. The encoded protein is CASSLMAGNTGELFF.